These T cell receptor beta chains were read from a single sample in a study of shared clonotypes between healthy human individuals. Method: immunoSEQ multiplex PCR; TCRdb's copy keeps in-frame clones and lacks some. The data show about 2.4 million clones, over 85% seen once. Source material: naive CD4+ T cells from PBMCs. The receptors come from a man in his late teens or twenties in good health. Some clones in this sample may be carry-over from other donors' samples. The CDR3 runs from the conserved cysteine through the conserved F or W. The D gene is left open where the match is weak. Part of the rows lack a size; the others show once, few, many or a class for expanded clones.

>NA|TRBJ2-2|TRBV11-2|NA
TGTGCCAGCAGCCCCAAGACGCCCGCCGGGGAGCTGTTTTTT
CASSPKTPAGELFF
>NA|TRBJ2-5|TRBV7-9|NA
TGTGCCAGCAGCGCCCACAGGAGCCACCAAGAGACCCAGTACTTC
CASSAHRSHQETQYF
>TRBD2|TRBJ2-7|TRBV28|NA
TGTGCCAGCAGTGAGTCACGGGGGGACTGGCACGAGCAGTACTTC
CASSESRGDWHEQYF
>NA|TRBJ2-5|TRBV6-6|NA
TGTGCCAGCAGTTATTGGGGGGAAGAGACCCAGTACTTC
CASSYWGEETQYF
>NA|TRBJ1-1|TRBV14|NA
TGTGCCAGCAGCCAACCCCTAAGGGCGGACTTGAACACTGAAGCTTTCTTT
CASSQPLRADLNTEAFF
>NA|TRBJ1-5|TRBV7-9|NA
TGTGCCAGCAGCTCCTGGGGGGATAGCAATCAGCCCCAGCATTTT
CASSSWGDSNQPQHF
>NA|TRBJ2-7|TRBV6-5|NA
TGTGCCAGCAGTAACCCGGGACGCGAGCAGTACTTC
CASSNPGREQYF
>TRBD2|TRBJ2-3|TRBV5-4|NA
TGTGCCAGCAGCCCTATTATTAGCGGGGTGACAGATACGCAGTATTTT
CASSPIISGVTDTQYF
>TRBD2|TRBJ2-7|TRBV10-3|NA
TGTGCCATCAGTGCAGGGACTAGCGGGAGCCGAGGGTACGAGCAGTACTTC
CAISAGTSGSRGYEQYF
>TRBD1|TRBJ2-7|TRBV6-1|NA
TGTGCCAGTCAGCGTAATTACAGGGGATCCTACGAGCAGTACTTC
CASQRNYRGSYEQYF
>NA|TRBJ1-3|TRBV2|NA
TGTGCCAGCGCAGGGTTCTCTGGAAACACCATATATTTT
CASAGFSGNTIYF
>TRBD2|TRBJ2-7|TRBV18|NA
TGTGCCAGCTCACCACCAGGACTAGCTTACGAGCAGTACTTC
CASSPPGLAYEQYF
>TRBD1|TRBJ1-4|TRBV27|NA
TGTGCCAGCAGGGCCCGGGACAGACAAACTAATGAAAAACTGTTTTTT
CASRARDRQTNEKLFF
>NA|TRBJ2-3|TRBV5-6|NA
TGTGCCAGCAGCTTGGGGCCGGGAGAACTCACAGATACGCAGTATTTT
CASSLGPGELTDTQYF
>TRBD1|TRBJ2-5|TRBV11-3|NA
TGTGCCAGCAGCTCCCAGACAGGGGTGGAGACCCAGTACTTC
CASSSQTGVETQYF
>TRBD2|TRBJ2-2|TRBV5-5|once
TGTGCCAGCAGCTTGTACGGTAGCGGGAGAGTGTTCGGGGAGCTGTTTTTT
CASSLYGSGRVFGELFF
>NA|TRBJ1-2|TRBV29-1|NA
TGCAGCGCCCGGGAGGGGCTCAACTATGGCTACACCTTC
CSAREGLNYGYTF
>NA|TRBJ2-5|TRBV9|NA
TGTGCCAGCAGCGTAGGACAGGGAGGGGAGACCCAGTACTTC
CASSVGQGGETQYF
>TRBD1|TRBJ2-7|TRBV9|NA
TGTGCCAGCAGCCGCAACAGGGGGGACGAGCAGTACTTC
CASSRNRGDEQYF
>TRBD2|TRBJ2-1|TRBV5-1|NA
TGCGCCAGCAGCTTGCTAGCGGGAGGGCTCTACAATGAGCAGTTCTTC
CASSLLAGGLYNEQFF
>NA|TRBJ1-4|TRBV15|NA
TGTGCCACCAGCAGGGGCCCCGGTGTTAGGGAACTGTTTTTT
CATSRGPGVRELFF
>NA|TRBJ2-5|TRBV5-1|NA
TGCGCCAGCAGCTTGGGACGTACGGGTGAGACCCAGTACTTC
CASSLGRTGETQYF
>NA|TRBJ1-4|TRBV2|NA
TGTGCCAGCACGTTAGACGGGGGGTATGAAAAACTGTTTTTT
CASTLDGGYEKLFF
>TRBD2|TRBJ2-7|TRBV6-6|once
TGTGCCAGCAGCCCCCGGGCGGGAGGGCTAGAGCAGTACTTC
CASSPRAGGLEQYF
>NA|TRBJ2-2|TRBV11-2|NA
TGTGCCAGCAGCTTAGATTTGAGGGTTGGGGGGGAGCTGTTTTTT
CASSLDLRVGGELFF
>TRBD1|TRBJ2-6|TRBV28|NA
TGTGCCAGCAGTCCAGACAGGGGTAGCCCTGGGGCCAACGTCCTGACTTTC
CASSPDRGSPGANVLTF
>TRBD2|TRBJ2-7|TRBV2|NA
TGTGCCAGCAGTACTCTAGCGGGAGACTCCTACGAGCAGTACTTC
CASSTLAGDSYEQYF
>NA|TRBJ2-7|TRBV28|NA
TGTGCCAGCGGACAGCCCACTTTAAACGAGCAGTACTTC
CASGQPTLNEQYF
>NA|TRBJ2-7|TRBV10-1|once
TGCGCCAGCAGTGAGTCTGGGGCAAGGGACGAGCAGTACTTC
CASSESGARDEQYF
>NA|TRBJ2-1|TRBV6-1|NA
TGTGCCAGCAGTGTCAGCCCCACCCTCCAGAAGGAGCAGTTCTTC
CASSVSPTLQKEQFF
>TRBD1|TRBJ2-7|TRBV7-9|NA
TGTGCCAGCAGCTTAGACAGGGGCCCCTACGAGCAGTACTTC
CASSLDRGPYEQYF
>TRBD2|TRBJ2-2|TRBV11-2|NA
TGTGCCAGCAGCTGGATGGGCGGACTAGCGGCGAACACCGGGGAGCTGTTTTTT
CASSWMGGLAANTGELFF
>NA|TRBJ2-7|TRBV6-1|NA
TGTGCCAGCAGTGCTGCCTCGGGACTCGATACCTACGAGCAGTACTTC
CASSAASGLDTYEQYF
>NA|TRBJ1-5|TRBV19|NA
TGTGCCAGTAGTATAGACAGGAGCAATCAGCCCCAGCATTTT
CASSIDRSNQPQHF
>NA|TRBJ2-1|TRBV7-2|NA
TGTGCCAGCAGCACCACCTCACTAGGAGGGCGCATGAGTGAGCAGTTCTTC
CASSTTSLGGRMSEQFF
>NA|TRBJ2-1|TRBV7-6|NA
TGTGCCAGCAGCCGCACCAGTCTCGGGGCGGGATCCTCGTACAATGAGCAGTTCTTC
CASSRTSLGAGSSYNEQFF
>TRBD1|TRBJ1-2|TRBV28|NA
TGTGCCAGCAGTTTACTAGGGCAGGGGGGCTATGGCTACACCTTC
CASSLLGQGGYGYTF
>TRBD1|TRBJ1-1|TRBV4-3|once
TGCGCCAGCAGCCAAGGACCAGGGGGTGAGGACACTGAAGCTTTCTTT
CASSQGPGGEDTEAFF
>NA|TRBJ2-3|TRBV19|NA
TGTGCCAGTAGTATACAACGGATAAGCACAGATACGCAGTATTTT
CASSIQRISTDTQYF
>TRBD2|TRBJ2-5|TRBV5-1|NA
TGCGCCAGCAGTGTTAGCGGGGTACAAGAGACCCAGTACTTC
CASSVSGVQETQYF
>TRBD1|TRBJ1-5|TRBV5-1|NA
TGCGCCAGCAGCTGGACAGGGGGCGGCAATCAGCCCCAGCATTTT
CASSWTGGGNQPQHF
>TRBD2|TRBJ2-1|TRBV29-1|NA
TGCAGCGTTGAGGGTCTAGCGGATCACAATGAGCAGTTCTTC
CSVEGLADHNEQFF
>TRBD1|TRBJ2-1|TRBV2|NA
TGTGCCAGCACTCCGGGACAGGGGACCAATGAGCAGTTCTTC
CASTPGQGTNEQFF
>TRBD2|TRBJ2-7|TRBV28|NA
TGTGCCAGCAGTTTAGGTCTAGCGGGAGGGCCTAACCTCGGTGAGCAGTACTTC
CASSLGLAGGPNLGEQYF
>NA|TRBJ1-5|TRBV9|once
TGTGCCAGCAGCGTGGATGGGCATCAGCCCCAGCATTTT
CASSVDGHQPQHF
>NA|TRBJ1-1|TRBV15|NA
TGTGCCACCAGCAGAGATAGGGGGGTCACTGAAGCTTTCTTT
CATSRDRGVTEAFF
>TRBD1|TRBJ2-7|TRBV4-1|once
TGCGCCAGCAGCCAGCCCCGTGGGGAGCTCTACAGGGGGCAAACCTACGAGCAGTACTTC
CASSQPRGELYRGQTYEQYF
>TRBD2|TRBJ2-5|TRBV11-2|once
TGTGCCAGCAGCTTAGGGGCTAGCGGGATGGGTGTGAAGACCCAGTACTTC
CASSLGASGMGVKTQYF
>NA|TRBJ2-7|TRBV28|NA
TGTGCCAGCAGCCAAGGCCGCTACGAGCAGTACTTC
CASSQGRYEQYF
>NA|TRBJ1-1|TRBV10-3|NA
TGTGCCATCAGTGCCCTGCCCAGATACACTGAAGCTTTCTTT
CAISALPRYTEAFF